This T cell receptor beta chain was sequenced for a study of T cell responses to AZD1222 COVID-19 vaccine. Study in general: Second doses at about 4 or about 12 weeks were pooled.

Germline values: CDR1 SGHTA, CDR2 FQGNSA. There are 12 residues in the CDR3. Trimming cost V 0 bases and J 6 bases, with 6 bases left between them. Generated by immunoSEQ multiplex PCR, the TCRdb table keeps only in-frame clones and is missing some. Found here are some 130,000 clones, approximately 90% of them singletons; the top ten hold 6.9%. The source material was peripheral blood, sampled on day 0 of AZD1222 vaccination. The origin of this receptor is an adult in good health. The chain recombines TRBV7-2 with TRBJ2-7; D is undetermined. CDR3 sequence reads: CASSLALGEQYF. CDR3 nucleotides: TGTGCCAGCAGCTTAGCGTTGGGCGAGCAGTACTTC.